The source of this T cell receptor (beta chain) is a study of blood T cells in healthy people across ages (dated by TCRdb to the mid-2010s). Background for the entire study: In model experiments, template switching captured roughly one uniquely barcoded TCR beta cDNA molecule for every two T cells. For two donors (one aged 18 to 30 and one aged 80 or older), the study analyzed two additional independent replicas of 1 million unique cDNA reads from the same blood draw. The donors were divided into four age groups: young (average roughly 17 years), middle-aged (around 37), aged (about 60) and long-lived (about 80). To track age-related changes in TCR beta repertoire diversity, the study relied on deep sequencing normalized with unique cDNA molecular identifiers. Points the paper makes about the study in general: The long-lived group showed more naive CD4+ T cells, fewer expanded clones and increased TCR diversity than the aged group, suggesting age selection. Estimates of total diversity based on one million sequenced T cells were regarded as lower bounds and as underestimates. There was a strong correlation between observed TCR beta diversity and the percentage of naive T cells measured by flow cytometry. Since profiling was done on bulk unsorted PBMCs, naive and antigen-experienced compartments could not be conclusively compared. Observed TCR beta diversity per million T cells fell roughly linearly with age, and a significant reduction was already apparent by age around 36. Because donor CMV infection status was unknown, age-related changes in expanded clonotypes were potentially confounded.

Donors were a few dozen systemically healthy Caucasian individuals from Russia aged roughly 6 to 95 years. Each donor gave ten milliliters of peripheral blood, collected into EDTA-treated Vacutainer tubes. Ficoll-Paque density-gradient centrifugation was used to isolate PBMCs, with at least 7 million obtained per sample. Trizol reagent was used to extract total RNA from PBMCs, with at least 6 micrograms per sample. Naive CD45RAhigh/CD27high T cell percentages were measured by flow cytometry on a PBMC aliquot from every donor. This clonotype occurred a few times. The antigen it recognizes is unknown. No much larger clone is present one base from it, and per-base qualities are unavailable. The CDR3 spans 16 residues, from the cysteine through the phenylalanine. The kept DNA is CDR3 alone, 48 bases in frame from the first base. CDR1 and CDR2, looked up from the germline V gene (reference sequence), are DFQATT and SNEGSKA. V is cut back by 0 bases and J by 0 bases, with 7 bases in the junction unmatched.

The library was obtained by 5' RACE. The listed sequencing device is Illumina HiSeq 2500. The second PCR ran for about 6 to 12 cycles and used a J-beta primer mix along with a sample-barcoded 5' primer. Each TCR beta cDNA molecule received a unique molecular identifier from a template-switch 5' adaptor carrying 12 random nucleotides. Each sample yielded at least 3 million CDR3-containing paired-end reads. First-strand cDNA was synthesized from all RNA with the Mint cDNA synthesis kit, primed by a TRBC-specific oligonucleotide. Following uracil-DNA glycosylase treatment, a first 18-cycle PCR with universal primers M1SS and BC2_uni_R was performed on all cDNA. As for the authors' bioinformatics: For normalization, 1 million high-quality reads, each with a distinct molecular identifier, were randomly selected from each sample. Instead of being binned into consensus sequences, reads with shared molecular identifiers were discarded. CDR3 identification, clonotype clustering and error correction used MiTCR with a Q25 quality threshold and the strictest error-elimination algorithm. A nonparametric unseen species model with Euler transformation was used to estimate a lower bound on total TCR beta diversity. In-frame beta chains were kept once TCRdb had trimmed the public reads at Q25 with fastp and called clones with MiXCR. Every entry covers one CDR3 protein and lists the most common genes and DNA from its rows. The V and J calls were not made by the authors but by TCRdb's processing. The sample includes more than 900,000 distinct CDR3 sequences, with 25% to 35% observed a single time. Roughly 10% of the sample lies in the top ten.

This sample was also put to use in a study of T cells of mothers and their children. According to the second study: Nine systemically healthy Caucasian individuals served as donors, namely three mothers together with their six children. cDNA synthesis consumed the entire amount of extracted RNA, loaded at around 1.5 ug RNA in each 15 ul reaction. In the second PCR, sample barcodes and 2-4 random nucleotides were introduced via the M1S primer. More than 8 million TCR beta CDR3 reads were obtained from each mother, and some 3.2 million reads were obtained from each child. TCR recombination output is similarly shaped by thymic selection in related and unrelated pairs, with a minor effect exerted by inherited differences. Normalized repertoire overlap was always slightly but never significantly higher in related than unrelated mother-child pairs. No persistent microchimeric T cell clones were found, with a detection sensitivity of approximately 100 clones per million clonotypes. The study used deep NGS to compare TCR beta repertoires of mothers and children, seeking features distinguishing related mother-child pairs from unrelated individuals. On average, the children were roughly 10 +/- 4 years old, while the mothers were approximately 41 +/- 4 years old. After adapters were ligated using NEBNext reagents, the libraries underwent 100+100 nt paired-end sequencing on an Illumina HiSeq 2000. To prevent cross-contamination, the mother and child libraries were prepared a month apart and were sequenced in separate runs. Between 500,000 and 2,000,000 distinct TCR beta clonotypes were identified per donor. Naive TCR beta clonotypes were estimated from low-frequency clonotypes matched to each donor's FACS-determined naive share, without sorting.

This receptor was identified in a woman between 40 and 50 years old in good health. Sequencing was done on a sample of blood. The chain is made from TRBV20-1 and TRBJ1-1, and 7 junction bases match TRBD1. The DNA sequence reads TGCAGTGCTAGAGATCAAAAGACAGGGATGAACACTGAAGCTTTCTTT. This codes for CSARDQKTGMNTEAFF.